These 4 T cell receptor beta chains were sequenced from one sample in a study of graft-versus-host responses after intestinal transplantation. What these receptors recognize is not known. Produced via immunoSEQ multiplex PCR; TCRdb's table is partial and in-frame only. This table has roughly 77,000 clones, more than 80% appearing once. The sequencing here drew on unstimulated CD8+ T cells sorted from spleen or lymph node cells, taken before intestinal transplant. The receptors were sampled from a human donor who received an intestinal transplant.

The chain carries TRBV5-6 and TRBJ1-6; 9 bases fit TRBD1. With 1 base clipped from V and 9 bases from J, the junction kept 5 bases outside the gene matches. Germline V gene sequence: CDR1 SGHDT, CDR2 YYEEEE. The CDR3 runs to 15 residues. In DNA form, the CDR3 reads TGTGCCAGCAGCTTGCCGGGACAGGGAGTTTCACCCCTCCACTTT. Translated, it gives CASSLPGQGVSPLHF. The complete variable domain, with remaining parts taken from reference TRBV5-6 and TRBJ1-6, reads DAGVTQSPTHLIKTRGQQVTLRCSPKSGHDTVSWYQQALGQGPQFIFQYYEEEERQRGNFPDRFSGHQFPNYSSELNVNALLLGDSALYLCASSLPGQGVSPLHFGNGTRLTVT.

This chain uses TRBV5-1 with TRBJ2-2; D possibly corresponds to TRBD2 (5 bases). The V end lost 6 bases, the J end lost 5 bases, and 8 bases lay between the germline ends. Germline loops: CDR1 SGHRS, CDR2 YFSETQ. This CDR3 is built from 12 residues. This CDR3 reads CASNRETGELFF. The CDR3 nucleotides read TGCGCCAGCAACCGGGAAACCGGGGAGCTGTTTTTT.

The chain carries TRBV7-2 and TRBJ2-1; 8 bases align to TRBD2. V dropped 2 bases and J dropped 6; count of bases not matched to a gene: 6. From germline, CDR1 is SGHTA and CDR2 FQGNSA. The CDR3 runs 15 residues. This chain's CDR3 is CASSLWEREINEQFF. CDR3 in DNA: TGTGCCAGCAGCTTATGGGAGCGGGAGATCAATGAGCAGTTCTTC.

The V call is TRBV27, the J call TRBJ2-1; 8 positions match TRBD2. Trimming cost V 1 base and J 4 bases; bases outside gene matches: 3. Per germline, CDR1 MNHEY and CDR2 SMNVEV (reference sequence). This CDR3 is 15 amino acids long. The CDR3 region is CASSLLGLEYNEQFF. CDR3 coding DNA: TGTGCCAGCAGTTTATTGGGACTAGAGTACAATGAGCAGTTCTTC.